Listed below are T cell receptor beta chains from one sample, sequenced in a study of T cells in Graves' hyperthyroidism and ophthalmopathy. TCRdb called the multiplex PCR reads again in MiXCR, with one record for every CDR3 protein. The top ten clones hold approximately 49% of a sample with 340,000 or so distinct CDR3 sequences, 18% of them seen once. Sequences were obtained from blood. The source is a woman in her 50s with Graves' hyperthyroidism. Both conserved end residues are part of each CDR3. The order of the fields is V gene, clone size, D gene, J gene, CDR3 protein, CDR3 DNA. A D gene is named only where the DNA matches it firmly. The size field is filled for only some rows; it gives once, few, many or a size class.

V gene: TRBV3-1; clone size: many; D gene: -; J gene: TRBJ1-2; CDR3 protein: CASSQEGRGYTF; CDR3 DNA: TGTGCCAGCAGCCAAGAAGGTCGGGGCTACACCTTC
V gene: TRBV6-5; clone size: -; D gene: -; J gene: TRBJ1-2; CDR3 protein: CASSYGSGAGNYGYTF; CDR3 DNA: TGTGCCAGCAGTTACGGTTCGGGGGCGGGAAACTATGGCTACACCTTC
V gene: TRBV19; clone size: few; D gene: -; J gene: TRBJ2-5; CDR3 protein: CASSRTDRQETQYF; CDR3 DNA: TGTGCCAGTAGTAGGACCGACCGACAAGAGACCCAGTACTTC
V gene: TRBV29-1; clone size: -; D gene: -; J gene: TRBJ2-1; CDR3 protein: CSAARGVGNEQFF; CDR3 DNA: TGCAGCGCGGCCCGGGGAGTGGGCAATGAGCAGTTCTTC
V gene: TRBV10-3; clone size: few; D gene: TRBD2; J gene: TRBJ2-5; CDR3 protein: CAISDQLAGGETQYF; CDR3 DNA: TGTGCCATCAGTGATCAGCTAGCGGGGGGAGAGACCCAGTACTTC
V gene: TRBV20-1; clone size: many; D gene: TRBD2; J gene: TRBJ2-7; CDR3 protein: CSARTSGTYYEQYF; CDR3 DNA: TGCAGTGCTAGGACTAGCGGAACTTACTACGAGCAGTACTTC
V gene: TRBV4-2; clone size: few; D gene: TRBD2; J gene: TRBJ2-2; CDR3 protein: CASSQETSGSGELFF; CDR3 DNA: TGTGCCAGCAGCCAAGAAACTAGCGGGAGTGGGGAGCTGTTTTTT
V gene: TRBV9; clone size: few; D gene: -; J gene: TRBJ2-5; CDR3 protein: CASSPQIGAISETQYF; CDR3 DNA: TGTGCCAGCAGCCCCCAGATCGGGGCGATATCAGAGACCCAGTACTTC
V gene: TRBV2; clone size: many; D gene: -; J gene: TRBJ2-7; CDR3 protein: CASRRDRISYEQYF; CDR3 DNA: TGTGCCAGCAGGCGGGACAGAATCTCCTACGAGCAGTACTTC
V gene: TRBV28; clone size: many; D gene: TRBD1; J gene: TRBJ2-3; CDR3 protein: CASSLPGQGYTDTQYF; CDR3 DNA: TGTGCCAGCTCCTTGCCGGGACAGGGGTACACAGATACGCAGTATTTT
V gene: TRBV3-1; clone size: few; D gene: TRBD2; J gene: TRBJ2-3; CDR3 protein: CASSQAAGVTDTQYF; CDR3 DNA: TGTGCCAGCAGCCAAGCTGCGGGGGTCACAGATACGCAGTATTTT
V gene: TRBV7-9; clone size: -; D gene: TRBD1; J gene: TRBJ2-2; CDR3 protein: CASSLLPGTANTGELFF; CDR3 DNA: TGTGCCAGCAGCTTACTCCCTGGGACAGCGAACACCGGGGAGCTGTTTTTT
V gene: TRBV6-1; clone size: -; D gene: TRBD2; J gene: TRBJ2-3; CDR3 protein: CASWTSGTDTQYF; CDR3 DNA: TGTGCCAGCTGGACTAGCGGGACAGATACGCAGTATTTT
V gene: TRBV6-1; clone size: few; D gene: -; J gene: TRBJ1-6; CDR3 protein: CASRNSGSPLHF; CDR3 DNA: TGTGCCAGCAGAAATAGTGGTTCACCCCTCCACTTT
V gene: TRBV20-1; clone size: -; D gene: -; J gene: TRBJ1-1; CDR3 protein: CSASAGVLTEAFF; CDR3 DNA: TGCAGTGCTAGTGCAGGGGTTTTGACTGAAGCTTTCTTT
V gene: TRBV12-3/TRBV12-4; clone size: many; D gene: -; J gene: TRBJ2-4; CDR3 protein: CASSSQGRGSKNIQYF; CDR3 DNA: TGTGCCAGCAGTTCGCAGGGTAGGGGGTCCAAAAACATTCAGTACTTC
V gene: TRBV6-5; clone size: -; D gene: TRBD1; J gene: TRBJ1-4; CDR3 protein: CAVGTGGFGNEKLFF; CDR3 DNA: TGTGCGGTCGGGACAGGGGGCTTCGGTAATGAAAAACTGTTTTTT
V gene: TRBV3-1; clone size: -; D gene: -; J gene: TRBJ2-1; CDR3 protein: CASSPGWLDEQFF; CDR3 DNA: TGTGCCAGCAGCCCGGGTTGGCTCGATGAGCAGTTCTTC
V gene: TRBV12-3/TRBV12-4; clone size: -; D gene: -; J gene: TRBJ1-3; CDR3 protein: CASRPPASSGNTIYF; CDR3 DNA: TGTGCCAGCAGGCCCCCCGCAAGCTCTGGAAACACCATATATTTT
V gene: TRBV2; clone size: many; D gene: -; J gene: TRBJ1-1; CDR3 protein: CASSPQSMNTEAFF; CDR3 DNA: TGTGCCAGCAGTCCACAGTCTATGAACACTGAAGCTTTCTTT
V gene: TRBV5-5; clone size: many; D gene: -; J gene: TRBJ2-2; CDR3 protein: CASSLPRVFTGELFF; CDR3 DNA: TGTGCCAGCAGCCTCCCCCGGGTCTTTACCGGGGAGCTGTTTTTT
V gene: TRBV20-1; clone size: -; D gene: TRBD2; J gene: TRBJ2-1; CDR3 protein: CSASTGGRGNEQFF; CDR3 DNA: TGCAGTGCTTCGACTGGCGGGAGAGGAAATGAGCAGTTCTTC
V gene: TRBV28; clone size: many; D gene: -; J gene: TRBJ2-5; CDR3 protein: CASSSGTLQETQYF; CDR3 DNA: TGTGCCAGCAGTTCGGGGACGTTACAAGAGACCCAGTACTTC
V gene: TRBV7-9; clone size: many; D gene: TRBD1; J gene: TRBJ2-5; CDR3 protein: CASSTNTRGQEETQYF; CDR3 DNA: TGTGCCAGCAGCACAAATACGCGAGGACAGGAAGAGACCCAGTACTTC
V gene: TRBV7-6; clone size: many; D gene: -; J gene: TRBJ2-3; CDR3 protein: CASIPQGLSTDTQYF; CDR3 DNA: TGTGCCAGCATCCCACAGGGACTCAGCACAGATACGCAGTATTTT
V gene: TRBV2; clone size: -; D gene: -; J gene: TRBJ2-5; CDR3 protein: CASSDGSGGQTQYF; CDR3 DNA: TGTGCCAGCAGTGACGGCAGCGGAGGACAGACCCAGTACTTC
V gene: TRBV12-3/TRBV12-4; clone size: -; D gene: TRBD1; J gene: TRBJ1-4; CDR3 protein: CASSLFGQGGSEKLFF; CDR3 DNA: TGTGCCAGCAGTTTGTTCGGACAGGGGGGTAGTGAAAAACTGTTTTTT
V gene: TRBV7-9; clone size: many; D gene: TRBD2; J gene: TRBJ2-2; CDR3 protein: CASSSTSGTAGELFF; CDR3 DNA: TGTGCCAGCAGCTCCACTAGCGGGACGGCTGGGGAGCTGTTTTTT
V gene: TRBV20-1; clone size: few; D gene: TRBD2; J gene: TRBJ2-5; CDR3 protein: CSGVAGGRYAQETQYF; CDR3 DNA: TGCAGTGGGGTAGCGGGGGGGCGGTACGCACAAGAGACCCAGTACTTC
V gene: TRBV7-9; clone size: -; D gene: TRBD2; J gene: TRBJ2-1; CDR3 protein: CASSLGGGPSNEQFF; CDR3 DNA: TGTGCCAGCAGCTTAGGGGGAGGGCCCAGCAATGAGCAGTTCTTC
V gene: TRBV7-3; clone size: -; D gene: TRBD2; J gene: TRBJ2-2; CDR3 protein: CASSLTSGTGTGELFF; CDR3 DNA: TGTGCCAGCAGCTTAACTAGCGGGACGGGGACCGGGGAGCTGTTTTTT
V gene: TRBV5-1; clone size: few; D gene: -; J gene: TRBJ2-1; CDR3 protein: CASSTPRDNEQFF; CDR3 DNA: TGCGCCAGCAGCACGCCCCGGGACAATGAGCAGTTCTTC
V gene: TRBV19; clone size: -; D gene: TRBD2; J gene: TRBJ2-3; CDR3 protein: CASSIDVVRLAGGLSTDTQYF; CDR3 DNA: TGTGCCAGTAGTATAGATGTGGTGCGACTAGCGGGGGGCCTCAGCACAGATACGCAGTATTTT
V gene: TRBV29-1; clone size: -; D gene: -; J gene: TRBJ1-5; CDR3 protein: CSVGEGSQPQHF; CDR3 DNA: TGCAGCGTTGGGGAGGGCAGTCAGCCCCAGCATTTT
V gene: TRBV5-1; clone size: few; D gene: -; J gene: TRBJ2-2; CDR3 protein: CASSLAGTVTGELFF; CDR3 DNA: TGCGCCAGCAGCTTGGCCGGGACGGTGACCGGGGAGCTGTTTTTT
V gene: TRBV15; clone size: few; D gene: -; J gene: TRBJ1-1; CDR3 protein: CATSRKDRLNTEAFF; CDR3 DNA: TGTGCCACCAGCAGAAAGGACAGATTGAACACTGAAGCTTTCTTT
V gene: TRBV20-1; clone size: -; D gene: -; J gene: TRBJ1-5; CDR3 protein: CSARADGNQPQHF; CDR3 DNA: TGCAGTGCTAGAGCCGACGGGAATCAGCCCCAGCATTTT
V gene: TRBV12-3/TRBV12-4; clone size: many; D gene: -; J gene: TRBJ2-3; CDR3 protein: CASGGFGTDTQYF; CDR3 DNA: TGTGCCAGCGGAGGGTTCGGCACAGATACGCAGTATTTT
V gene: TRBV27; clone size: many; D gene: TRBD2; J gene: TRBJ2-5; CDR3 protein: CASRLAGEVETQYF; CDR3 DNA: TGTGCCAGCAGATTAGCGGGAGAGGTGGAGACCCAGTACTTC
V gene: TRBV12-3/TRBV12-4; clone size: -; D gene: TRBD1; J gene: TRBJ1-4; CDR3 protein: CASSRYGQGGEKLFF; CDR3 DNA: TGTGCCAGCAGTCGTTATGGACAGGGCGGGGAAAAACTGTTTTTT
V gene: TRBV7-9; clone size: -; D gene: TRBD1; J gene: TRBJ1-5; CDR3 protein: CASSLNDRAQPQHF; CDR3 DNA: TGTGCCAGCAGCTTAAACGACAGGGCCCAGCCCCAGCATTTT
V gene: TRBV5-1; clone size: -; D gene: -; J gene: TRBJ2-7; CDR3 protein: CASSLGLALYEQYF; CDR3 DNA: TGCGCCAGCAGCTTGGGTCTAGCCCTTTACGAGCAGTACTTC
V gene: TRBV6-2/TRBV6-3; clone size: -; D gene: -; J gene: TRBJ2-2; CDR3 protein: CASRRDGHTGELFF; CDR3 DNA: TGTGCCAGCAGGAGGGACGGCCACACCGGGGAGCTGTTTTTT
V gene: TRBV7-3; clone size: -; D gene: -; J gene: TRBJ1-1; CDR3 protein: CASCLWGGETEAFF; CDR3 DNA: TGTGCCAGCTGCCTCTGGGGGGGGGAAACTGAAGCTTTCTTT
V gene: TRBV6-5; clone size: few; D gene: TRBD1; J gene: TRBJ2-4; CDR3 protein: CASSLFIPKGAVAKNIQYF; CDR3 DNA: TGTGCCAGCAGTCTCTTCATCCCCAAGGGGGCGGTAGCCAAAAACATTCAGTACTTC
V gene: TRBV3-1; clone size: many; D gene: -; J gene: TRBJ2-1; CDR3 protein: CASSHHRGQLSEQFF; CDR3 DNA: TGTGCCAGCAGCCACCACCGGGGGCAGTTGAGTGAGCAGTTCTTC